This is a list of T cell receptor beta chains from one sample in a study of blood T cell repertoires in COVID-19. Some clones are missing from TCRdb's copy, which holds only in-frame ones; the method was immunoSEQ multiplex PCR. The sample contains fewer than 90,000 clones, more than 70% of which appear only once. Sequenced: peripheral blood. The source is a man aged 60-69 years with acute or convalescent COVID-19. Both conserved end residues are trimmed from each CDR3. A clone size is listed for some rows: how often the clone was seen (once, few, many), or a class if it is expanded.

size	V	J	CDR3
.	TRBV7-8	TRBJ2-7	ASSMGDRVYEQY
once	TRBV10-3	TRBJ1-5	AIRAGQEESNQPQH
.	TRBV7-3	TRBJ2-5	ATCSFDRARKTQY
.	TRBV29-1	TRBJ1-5	SVAPEWDRVGNQPQH
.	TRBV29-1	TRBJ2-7	SVRTGSSYEQY
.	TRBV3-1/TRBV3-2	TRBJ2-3	ASSQEGRGPSTDTQY
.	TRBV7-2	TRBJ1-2	ASSQTLGLGYT
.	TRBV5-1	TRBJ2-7	ASSWGQGTLSYEQY
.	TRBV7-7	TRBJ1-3	ASSLDRTALPLENTIY
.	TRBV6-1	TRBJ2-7	ASSEQGHEQY
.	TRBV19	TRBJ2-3	ASSRSGWRDTQY
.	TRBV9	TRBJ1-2	ASSVSGREGYT
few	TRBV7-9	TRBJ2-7	ASSPRVTVEQY
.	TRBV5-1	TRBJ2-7	ASSLAGAGYHPYEQY